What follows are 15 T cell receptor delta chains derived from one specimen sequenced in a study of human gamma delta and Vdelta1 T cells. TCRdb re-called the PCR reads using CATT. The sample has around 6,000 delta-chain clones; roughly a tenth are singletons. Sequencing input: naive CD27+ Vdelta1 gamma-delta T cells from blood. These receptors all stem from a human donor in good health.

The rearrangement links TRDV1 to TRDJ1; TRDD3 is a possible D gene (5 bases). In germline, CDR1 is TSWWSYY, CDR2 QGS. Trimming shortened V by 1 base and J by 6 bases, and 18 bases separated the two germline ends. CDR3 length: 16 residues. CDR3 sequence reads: CALGEPTTKRDHKLIF. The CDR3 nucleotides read TGTGCTCTTGGGGAACCTACGACGAAGCGGGATCATAAACTCATCTTT.

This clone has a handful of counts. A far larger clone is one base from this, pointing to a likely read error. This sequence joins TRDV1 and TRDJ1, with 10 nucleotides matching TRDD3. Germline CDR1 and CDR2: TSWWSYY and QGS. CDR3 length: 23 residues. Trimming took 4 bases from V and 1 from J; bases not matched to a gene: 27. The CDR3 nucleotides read TGTGCTCTTGGGGGGAGGGTTCCCCCTCATTCTCGGGGGATACGCGGAATCACCGATAAACTCATCTTT. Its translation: CALGGRVPPHSRGIRGITDKLIF.

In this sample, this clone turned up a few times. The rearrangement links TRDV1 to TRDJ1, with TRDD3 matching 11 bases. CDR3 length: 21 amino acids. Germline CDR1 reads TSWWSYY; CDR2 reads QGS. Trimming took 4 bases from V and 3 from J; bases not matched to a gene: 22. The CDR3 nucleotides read TGTGCTCTTGGGGGGCGGCCTTCTTCACGATGGGGGATACGCTTGGCCGATAAACTCATCTTT. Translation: CALGGRPSSRWGIRLADKLIF.

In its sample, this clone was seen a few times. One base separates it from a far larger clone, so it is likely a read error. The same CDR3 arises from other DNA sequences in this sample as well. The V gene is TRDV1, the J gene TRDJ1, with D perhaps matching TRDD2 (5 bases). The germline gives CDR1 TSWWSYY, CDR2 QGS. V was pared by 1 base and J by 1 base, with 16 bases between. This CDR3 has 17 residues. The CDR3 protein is CALGERPTVLTTDKLIF. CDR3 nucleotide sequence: TGTGCTCTTGGGGAACGCCCTACTGTACTCACCACCGATAAACTCATCTTT.

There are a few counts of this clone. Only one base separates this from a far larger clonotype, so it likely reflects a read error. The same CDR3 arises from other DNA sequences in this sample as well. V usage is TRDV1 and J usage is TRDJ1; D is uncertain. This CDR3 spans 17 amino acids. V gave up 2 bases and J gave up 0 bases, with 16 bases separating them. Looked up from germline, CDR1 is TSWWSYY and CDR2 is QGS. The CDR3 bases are TGTGCTCTTGGGGAAAGGTTGGGAGCACTTTACACCGATAAACTCATCTTT. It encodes CALGERLGALYTDKLIF.

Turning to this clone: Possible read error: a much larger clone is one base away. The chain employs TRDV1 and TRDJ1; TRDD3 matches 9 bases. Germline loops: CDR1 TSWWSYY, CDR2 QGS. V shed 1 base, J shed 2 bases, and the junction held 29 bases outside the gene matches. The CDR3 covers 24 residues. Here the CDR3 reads CALGERPKRMYWGTPLNTTDKLIF. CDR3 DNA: TGTGCTCTTGGGGAACGTCCCAAACGAATGTACTGGGGGACCCCCTTAAATACTACCGATAAACTCATCTTT.

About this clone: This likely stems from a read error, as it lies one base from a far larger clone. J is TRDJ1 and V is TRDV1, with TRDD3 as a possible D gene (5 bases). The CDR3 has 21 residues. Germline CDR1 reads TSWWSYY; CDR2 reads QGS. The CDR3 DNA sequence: TGTGCTATTGGGGAACCTCGAGTGACTACCAGCCTGCCCCGTGGACTCGATAAACTCATCTTT. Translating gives CAIGEPRVTTSLPRGLDKLIF.

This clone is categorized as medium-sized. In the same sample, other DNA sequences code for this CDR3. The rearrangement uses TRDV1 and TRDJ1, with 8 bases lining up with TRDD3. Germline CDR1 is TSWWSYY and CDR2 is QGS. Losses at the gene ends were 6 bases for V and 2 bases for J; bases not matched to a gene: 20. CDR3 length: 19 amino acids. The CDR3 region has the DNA TGTGCTCTTGGAAGGAGACCATCCCAGCGGGGGATAGTAACCGATAAACTCATCTTT. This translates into CALGRRPSQRGIVTDKLIF.

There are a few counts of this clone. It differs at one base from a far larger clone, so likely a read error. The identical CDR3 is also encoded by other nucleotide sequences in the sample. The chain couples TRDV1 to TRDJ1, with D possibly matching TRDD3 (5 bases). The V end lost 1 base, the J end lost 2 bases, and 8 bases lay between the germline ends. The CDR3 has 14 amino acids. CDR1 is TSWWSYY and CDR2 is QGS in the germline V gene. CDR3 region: CALGERGKTDKLIF. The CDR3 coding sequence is TGTGCTCTTGGGGAACGGGGAAAGACCGATAAACTCATCTTT.

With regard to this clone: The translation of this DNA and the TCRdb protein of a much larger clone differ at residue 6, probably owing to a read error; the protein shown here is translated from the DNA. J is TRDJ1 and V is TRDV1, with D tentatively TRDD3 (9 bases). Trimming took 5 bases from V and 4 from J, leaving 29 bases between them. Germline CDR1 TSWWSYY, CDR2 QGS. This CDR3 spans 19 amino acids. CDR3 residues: CALGTYLPTYWGTHDKLIF. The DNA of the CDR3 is TGTGCTCTTGGGACGTATCTTCCTACGTACTGGGGGACCCACGATAAACTCATCTTT.

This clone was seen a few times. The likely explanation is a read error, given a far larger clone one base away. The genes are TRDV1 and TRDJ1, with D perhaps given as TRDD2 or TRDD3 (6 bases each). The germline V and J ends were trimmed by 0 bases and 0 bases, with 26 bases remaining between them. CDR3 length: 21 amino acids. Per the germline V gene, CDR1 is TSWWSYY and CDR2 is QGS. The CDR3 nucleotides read TGTGCTCTTGGGGAACTCTTTCCTAAAACATCATCGCTGGGGTACACCGATAAACTCATCTTT. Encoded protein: CALGELFPKTSSLGYTDKLIF.

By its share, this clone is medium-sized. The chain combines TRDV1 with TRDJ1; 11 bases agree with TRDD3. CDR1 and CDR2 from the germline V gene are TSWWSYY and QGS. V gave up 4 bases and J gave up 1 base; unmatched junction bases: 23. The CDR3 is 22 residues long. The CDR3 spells CALGGHLLGMSGGYLATDKLIF. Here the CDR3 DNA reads TGTGCTCTTGGGGGTCACTTACTCGGAATGTCTGGGGGATACCTGGCCACCGATAAACTCATCTTT.

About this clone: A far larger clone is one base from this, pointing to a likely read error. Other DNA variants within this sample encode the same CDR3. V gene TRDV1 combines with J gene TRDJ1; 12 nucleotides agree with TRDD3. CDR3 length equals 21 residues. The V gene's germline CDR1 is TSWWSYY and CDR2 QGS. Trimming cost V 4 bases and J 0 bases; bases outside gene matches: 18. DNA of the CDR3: TGTGCTCTTGGGGTTGGCCCCGTCTTAGCCTGGGGGATACGGCACACCGATAAACTCATCTTT. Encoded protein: CALGVGPVLAWGIRHTDKLIF.

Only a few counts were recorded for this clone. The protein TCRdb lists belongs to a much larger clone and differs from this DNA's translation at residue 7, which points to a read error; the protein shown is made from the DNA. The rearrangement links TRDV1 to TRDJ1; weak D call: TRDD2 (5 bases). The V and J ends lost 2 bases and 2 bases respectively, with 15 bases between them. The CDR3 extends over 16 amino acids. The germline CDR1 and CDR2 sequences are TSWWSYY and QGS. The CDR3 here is CALGELRPSRTDKLIF. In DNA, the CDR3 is TGTGCTCTTGGGGAATTAAGGCCTTCGAGGACCGATAAACTCATCTTT.

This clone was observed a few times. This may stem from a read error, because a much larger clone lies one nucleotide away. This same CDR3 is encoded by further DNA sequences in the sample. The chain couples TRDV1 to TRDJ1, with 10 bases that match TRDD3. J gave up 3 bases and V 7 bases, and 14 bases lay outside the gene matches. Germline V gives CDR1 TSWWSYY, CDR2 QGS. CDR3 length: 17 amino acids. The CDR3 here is CALVSVGGYARPDKLIF. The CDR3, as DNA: TGTGCTCTTGTATCCGTGGGGGGATACGCACGTCCCGATAAACTCATCTTT.